This TCR beta chain was retrieved from a study of blood T cell repertoires in COVID-19 (dated by TCRdb to between 2020 and 2021). Background for the entire study: The collaborator samples originated in the United States, Italy and Spain and spanned the acute and convalescent phases of COVID-19. The material from the prospective study consisted of cDNA or gDNA derived from T cells, B-cell-depleted T cells, or PBMCs. Deeply sampled blood TCRbeta repertoires from subjects exposed to, actively infected with, or recovered from COVID-19 were included in the dataset. The repertoires were released in a freely available public database meant as a resource for research on the immune response to SARS-CoV-2. Samples came from the ongoing ImmuneRACE study (first 160 participants) plus 1,254 subjects from 6 global collaborators. The sample metadata nearly always contained a de-identified subject ID, COVID-19 status, age in years and sex. Where available, HLA class I and class II types were taken from metadata supplied by the sample provider and were not determined by assay-based typing. What the research found in general, with its limitations: The quantity of clinical and demographic metadata differed by source and by participant and was supplied without curation.

Whole blood was collected in K2EDTA tubes by collaborating institutions according to the institutions' own protocols. Collaborator samples were shipped for TCRbeta analysis as frozen whole blood, isolated PBMCs, or DNA extracted from either sample type. Measured from the cysteine to the phenylalanine, the CDR3 is 14 residues long. The retained sequence is limited to the CDR3, 42 bases, with the frame set at the first base. V is trimmed back by 7 bases and J by 5 bases, and the junction contains 8 bases that no gene match accounts for. Reading the germline V gene gives CDR1 ENHRY and CDR2 SYGVKD. TCRbeta CDR3 regions were amplified from genomic DNA using the immunoSEQ Assay, a bias-controlled multiplex PCR. Processing in the source paper ran as follows. Within the assay, amplification of reference gene primers was used to estimate how many nucleated cells each sample contained. To quantify the absolute abundance of each unique TCRbeta CDR3 rearrangement, sequence reads were collapsed and filtered. For each sample, productive Simpson clonality was calculated by taking the square root of Simpson's diversity index across productive rearrangements. The immuneACCESS repertoire file appears here via TCRdb, limited to in-frame rearrangements. These files lack a portion of the clones; in checked studies, under half of the deficit traces to unresolved V genes, and the cause of the others is not known. That table supplies the V and J calls and clone size; D and trimming were determined from the DNA. The sample yields more than 40,000 clones; 75% to 95% were counted once. Approximately 5% of the sample goes to the ten largest clones.

On this clone: Its antigen specificity is not known. Base qualities are not at hand, and no much larger clone is one base apart.

Recombination connected TRBV10-3 to TRBJ2-5; 9 central nucleotides agree with TRBD1. The sequencing input was peripheral blood. The sequence derives from a man between 65 and 79 years old with acute or convalescent COVID-19. The DNA sequence is as follows: TGTGCCATCAATCCTGGACAGGGGAGGGAGACCCAGTACTTC. It is translated as CAINPGQGRETQYF.